The following is a T cell receptor beta chain sequence with its context. Its target is unknown. The source of the sample is a study of cytomegalovirus exposure and HLA in healthy donors. Study-level background: As an earlier analysis found, roughly 180 million T cells yielded approximately 100 million unique TCR beta sequences. Study observations and caveats: It was reported that the classifier diagnosed cytomegalovirus status with high specificity and sensitivity in both the original and validation cohorts. Most TCR beta V segments were productive about 87% or about 30% of the time in an earlier analysis. Generally TCR sequences proved uncommon, though certain public TCRs appeared in numerous donors.

PCR used 60 Vbeta primers and 13 Jbeta primers. Here immunoSEQ multiplex PCR was the method, and the copy in TCRdb shows in-frame clones only, minus some. The top ten clones hold under 9% of a sample with under 200,000 clones, around 80% of them seen once. Germline V CDR1 and CDR2: SEHNR, FQNEAQ (reference sequence). The CDR3 runs 15 residues. With 5 bases clipped from V and 0 bases from J, the junction kept 3 bases outside the gene matches. The clonotype originates from a woman aged 40 to 49 in good health and CMV-seropositive. Source material: PBMCs. The chain recombines TRBV7-9 with TRBJ2-2; 7 nucleotides agree with TRBD2. CDR3 region: CASSTGGSNTGELFF. CDR3 DNA sequence: TGTGCCAGCAGCACCGGGGGGTCGAACACCGGGGAGCTGTTTTTT.